Here is one T cell receptor beta chain with its context. This clone occurred once. The clone's antigen remains unknown. No much larger clone exists at a distance of one base, and base qualities are not known. This specimen includes other DNA sequences encoding the same CDR3. Relative to germline, V is missing 5 bases and J is missing 1 base, with 1 base of the junction outside any gene match. From its cysteine to its phenylalanine, the CDR3 spans 14 amino acids. Only the CDR3 part of the read is kept: 42 bases, read in frame from the first base. The CDR1 and CDR2 encoded by the germline V gene are MNHEY and SVGAGI. The data stem from a study of T cell responses to AZD1222 COVID-19 vaccine (TCRdb year 2021). About the study as a whole: TCR sequencing covered approximately 230 trial participants: roughly 200 given two doses of AZD1222 and about 26 given two doses of MenACWY control vaccine. Enrollment into the trials was organized by age into subgroups of 18-55, 56-69 and 70-plus years, and those subgroups contained about 150, 27 and 61 TCR-sequenced participants, respectively. General study outcomes and caveats: No day 14 peak-response samples were available, so repertoires were characterized only after the peak T cell response. Only five to seven AZD1222 recipients were SARS-CoV-2 seropositive at baseline, limiting conclusions about previously exposed vaccinees. The vaccine-associated CD4 TCRs covered the entire spike protein, and the dominant responses fell in regions 160-218 and 743-854. The 56-69-year group was small, and its depth increase did not reach significance, likely because of low power. Reportedly, almost half of the unique spike-specific TCRs recognized epitopes lying outside the regions that are mutated in the B.1.351 and B.1.1.7 variants. Participants were mostly white British, with more females than males. The authors suggested clonal diversity may have been underestimated. After two AZD1222 doses, both the breadth and the depth of spike-specific TCRs were significantly higher than at day 0 and than in MenACWY recipients.

The CDR3 regions of human TCRbeta chains were analyzed by immunosequencing. Concerning the study's data processing: Repertoire TCRs were matched against a reference library of SARS-CoV-2-specific TCRs generated with the MIRA antigen-specificity platform. Breadth was defined as the fraction of unique TCRs that were SARS-CoV-2-associated, and depth was defined as the fraction of total T cells that were SARS-CoV-2-associated. Using the MIRA data, each spike-specific TCR was mapped to the spike region that the TCR reacts to and placed in a CD4 or CD8 class. Log10-transformed breadth and depth values were compared by one-way ANOVA with Sidak's multiple comparisons tests. TCRdb stores this immuneACCESS table with in-frame sequences only. Part of the clones is absent; in the studies checked, under half of the shortfall reflects unresolved V genes, and no reason is known for the rest. That table supplies the V and J calls and clone size; D and trimming were determined from the DNA. The sample yields some 25,000 clones; around 83% were counted once. The ten biggest clones cover roughly 7.5% of the sample.

The time point tag for this specimen amounts to: about 28 days (+/-7) after the second vaccine dose. Because spike-specific TCR depth and breadth did not differ between the two schedules, AZD1222 recipients who got a second dose at roughly 4 weeks were pooled with those who got a second dose at roughly 12 weeks. Vaccinee samples were obtained from the UK trials COV001 and COV002, which included a single-blind randomized controlled phase 2/3 trial of AZD1222 (ChAdOx1 nCoV-19) in healthy adults. Trial participant PBMC samples were collected at day 0 and day 28 after the second dose for TCRbeta chain sequencing.

The chain employs TRBV6-5 and TRBJ1-5, and TRBD1 matches 8 of the central bases. The material was peripheral blood, obtained 28 days after the second AZD1222 dose. This TCR was sampled from an adult who received the AZD1222 COVID-19 vaccine. CDR3 region: CASSRQGSNQPQHF. In nucleotide form, the sequence is TGTGCCAGCAGTCGACAGGGGAGCAATCAGCCCCAGCATTTT.